This T cell receptor (beta chain) was obtained from a study of shared clonotypes between healthy human individuals. The CDR3 consists of 18 residues. The V gene's germline CDR1 is LNHDA and CDR2 SQIVND (reference sequence). V lost 1 base to trimming and J lost 7 bases, with 23 bases between them. The method was immunoSEQ multiplex PCR; TCRdb's version includes in-frame clones alone and lacks a portion of them. The sample has more than 2 million clones; 90% to 95% are singletons. Naivety among CD8 cells was defined by CD45RO negativity and positive CCR7 selection, thereby excluding terminally differentiated effector memory CD45RA+ cells.

The J gene is TRBJ2-1, the V gene TRBV19; possible D gene TRBD2, 5 bases. The receptor's source is a man younger than 30 in good health. Some clones in this sample may be carry-over from other donors' samples. Specimen: naive CD8+ T cells from PBMCs. The CDR3 region has the DNA TGTGCCAGTAGTATAGTCGGGCCTAGTCGGTCGGCGGGTAATGAGCAGTTCTTC. Protein: CASSIVGPSRSAGNEQFF. The entire variable domain, with the rest obtained from reference TRBV19 and TRBJ2-1, is as follows: DGGITQSPKYLFRKEGQNVTLSCEQNLNHDAMYWYRQDPGQGLRLIYYSQIVNDFQKGDIAEGYSVSREKKESFPLTVTSAQKNPTAFYLCASSIVGPSRSAGNEQFFGPGTRLTVL.